Below are 10 T cell receptor beta chains sequenced from a single sample in a study of cytomegalovirus exposure and HLA in healthy donors. Some clones are missing from TCRdb's copy, which holds only in-frame ones; the method was immunoSEQ multiplex PCR. The table lists about 360,000 clones, 86% of them singletons. The source material was PBMCs. Receptors originate from a woman between 18 and 30 years old in good health and CMV-seronegative.

The gene calls are TRBV2 and TRBJ2-7; D not resolved. In germline, CDR1 is SNHLY, CDR2 FYNNEI. Between the trimmed V and J ends, which lost 5 bases and 2 bases, there was a span of 13 bases. The CDR3 has 14 residues. DNA of the CDR3: TGTGCCAGCAGTCCCGGAGTGGTCCCCTACGAGCAGTACTTC. Amino acids: CASSPGVVPYEQYF.

The V and J genes are TRBV2 and TRBJ2-2; D is uncertain. Trimming removed 8 bases from V and 0 bases from J, with 13 bases in between. This CDR3 is built from 15 residues. Germline CDR1 and CDR2: SNHLY and FYNNEI. In nucleotides, the CDR3 is TGTGCCAGCCTCTTGGTAGCTGCGAACACCGGGGAGCTGTTTTTT. This gives the protein CASLLVAANTGELFF.

The chain uses TRBV5-8 and TRBJ2-1; tentatively, D is TRBD2 (7 bases). With 2 bases removed from V and 7 bases from J, the gap between germline ends came to 19 bases. Germline CDR1 SGHTS, CDR2 YDEGEE. The CDR3 contains 16 residues. This CDR3 reads CASSLWRGQSGNEQFF. The CDR3 DNA reads as TGTGCCAGCAGCTTATGGCGGGGGCAATCCGGGAATGAGCAGTTCTTC.

This chain uses TRBV7-3 with TRBJ2-1, with 11 nucleotides matching TRBD2. Germline loops: CDR1 SGHTA, CDR2 FQGTGA. There are 15 residues in the CDR3. V shed 2 bases and J 7 bases; nucleotides not matched to a gene: 4. This CDR3 reads CASSLLAGGGNEQFF. CDR3 nucleotides: TGTGCCAGCAGCTTATTAGCGGGAGGGGGGAATGAGCAGTTCTTC.

This clone appeared once. The chain joins TRBV5-1 to TRBJ2-1; D may be TRBD2 (6 bases). With 0 bases removed from V and 5 bases from J, the gap between germline ends came to 9 bases. This CDR3 contains 14 residues. CDR1 is SGHRS, CDR2 YFSETQ, per germline. CDR3 in amino acids: CASSLGTTHNEQFF. The CDR3 DNA follows: TGCGCCAGCAGCTTGGGGACTACACACAATGAGCAGTTCTTC. Full variable domain (missing parts from reference TRBV5-1 and TRBJ2-1): KAGVTQTPRYLIKTRGQQVTLSCSPISGHRSVSWYQQTPGQGLQFLFEYFSETQRNKGNFPGRFSGRQFSNSRSEMNVSTLELGDSALYLCASSLGTTHNEQFFGPGTRLTVL.

This chain joins TRBV5-4 and TRBJ1-2; 11 positions agree with TRBD1. Germline V CDR1 and CDR2: SGHNT, YYREEE (reference sequence). CDR3 size: 15 residues. Trimming cost V 3 bases and J 3 bases; bases outside gene matches: 4. CDR3 bases: TGTGCCAGCAGCTCCCGGGACAGGGGGGACTATGGCTACACCTTC. This encodes CASSSRDRGDYGYTF.

The chain is built from TRBV5-1 and TRBJ2-1, with unresolved D. The germline V and J ends were trimmed by 4 bases and 4 bases, with 12 bases remaining between them. This CDR3 comprises 14 residues. The germline V gene has CDR1 SGHRS and CDR2 YFSETQ. The CDR3: CASSPPLAYNEQFF. The CDR3 nucleotides are TGCGCCAGCAGCCCGCCTTTGGCATACAATGAGCAGTTCTTC.

The rearrangement links TRBV6-1 to TRBJ1-2; TRBD1 agrees at 7 bases. CDR1 MNHNS and CDR2 SASEGT come from the germline V gene. V trimming: 6 bases; J trimming: 7 bases; junction bases outside the gene matches: 5. The length of the CDR3 is 12 residues. DNA of the CDR3: TGTGCCAGCAGGACAGGGACGGGTGGCTACACCTTC. Protein product: CASRTGTGGYTF.

The chain recombines TRBV7-9 with TRBJ2-3; D is uncertain. The CDR3 is 14 amino acids. Trimming stripped 5 bases from V and 0 bases from J, with 9 bases between. Germline CDR1 SEHNR, CDR2 FQNEAQ (reference sequence). The CDR3 reads CASSPQVSTDTQYF. For the CDR3, the DNA is TGTGCCAGCAGCCCCCAGGTTAGCACAGATACGCAGTATTTT.

This clone was counted only a few times. V usage is TRBV2 and J usage is TRBJ1-2; 7 bases are a match to TRBD1. The V gene's germline CDR1 is SNHLY and CDR2 FYNNEI. The trim removed 11 bases at V and 3 bases at J, leaving 6 bases unmatched. The CDR3 consists of 12 residues. The CDR3 loop is CALPDRDYGYTF. DNA for the CDR3: TGTGCCCTACCCGACAGGGACTATGGCTACACCTTC. Based on the CDR3 plus reference TRBV2 and TRBJ1-2, the full variable domain is EPEVTQTPSHQVTQMGQEVILRCVPISNHLYFYWYRQILGQKVEFLVSFYNNEISEKSEIFDDQFSVERPDGSNFTLKIRSTKLEDSAMYFCALPDRDYGYTFGSGTRLTVV.